This TCR beta chain is drawn from a study of T cell responses to AZD1222 COVID-19 vaccine. Findings of the study overall: Repertoires were obtained only post-peak T cell response. Donors were mostly white British, more females; clonal diversity possibly underestimated.

In germline, CDR1 is LNHDA, CDR2 SQIVND (reference sequence). Trimming took 4 bases from V and 11 from J; bases not matched to a gene: 7. The CDR3 is 12 residues long. This table comes from immunoSEQ multiplex PCR, and its TCRdb copy is limited to in-frame clones, with some not included. The sample includes about 130,000 clones, around 90% of them seen just once. In this sample, this clone turned up a few times. What it binds is not known. Here the sequenced sample was peripheral blood, taken on day 0 of AZD1222 vaccination. This chain joins TRBV19 and TRBJ1-1; 7 bases align to TRBD1. The sequence came from an adult in good health. CDR3 nucleotide sequence: TGTGCCAGTAGTACCATGACAGGGACGGCTTTCTTT. Its protein product is CASSTMTGTAFF.